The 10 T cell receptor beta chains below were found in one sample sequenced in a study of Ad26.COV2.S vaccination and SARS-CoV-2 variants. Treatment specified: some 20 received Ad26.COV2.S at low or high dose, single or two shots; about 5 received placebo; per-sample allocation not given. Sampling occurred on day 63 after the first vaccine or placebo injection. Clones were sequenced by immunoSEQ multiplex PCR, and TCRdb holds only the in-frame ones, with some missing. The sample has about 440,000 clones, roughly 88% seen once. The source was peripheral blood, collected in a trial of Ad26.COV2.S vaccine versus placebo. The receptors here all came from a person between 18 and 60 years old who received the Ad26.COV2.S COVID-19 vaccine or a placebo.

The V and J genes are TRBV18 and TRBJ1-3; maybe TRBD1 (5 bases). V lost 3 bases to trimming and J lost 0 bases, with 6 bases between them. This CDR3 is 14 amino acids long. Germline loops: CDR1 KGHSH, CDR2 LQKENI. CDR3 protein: CASSPGGSGNTIYF. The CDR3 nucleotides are TGTGCCAGCTCACCGGGGGGCTCTGGAAACACCATATATTTT.

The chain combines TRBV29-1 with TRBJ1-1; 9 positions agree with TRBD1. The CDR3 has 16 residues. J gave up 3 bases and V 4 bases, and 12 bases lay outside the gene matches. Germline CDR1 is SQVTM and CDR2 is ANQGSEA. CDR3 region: CSVVGGQGMVDTEAFF. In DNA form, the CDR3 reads TGCAGCGTTGTCGGAGGACAGGGGATGGTGGACACTGAAGCTTTCTTT.

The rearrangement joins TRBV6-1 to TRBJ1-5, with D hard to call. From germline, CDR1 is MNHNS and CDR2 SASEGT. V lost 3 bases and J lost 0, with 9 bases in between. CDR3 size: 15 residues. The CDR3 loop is CASSDWAGSNQPQHF. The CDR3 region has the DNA TGTGCCAGCAGTGATTGGGCAGGTAGCAATCAGCCCCAGCATTTT.

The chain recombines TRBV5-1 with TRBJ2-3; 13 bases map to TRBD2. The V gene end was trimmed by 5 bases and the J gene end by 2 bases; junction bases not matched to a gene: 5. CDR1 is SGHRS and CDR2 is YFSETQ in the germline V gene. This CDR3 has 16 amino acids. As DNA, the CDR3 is TGCGCCAGCAGAGAAGGGACTAGCGGGATCACAGATACGCAGTATTTT. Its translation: CASREGTSGITDTQYF.

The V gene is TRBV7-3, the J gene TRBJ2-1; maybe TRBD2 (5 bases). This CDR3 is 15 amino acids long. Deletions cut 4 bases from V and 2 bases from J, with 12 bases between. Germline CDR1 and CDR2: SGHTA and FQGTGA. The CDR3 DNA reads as TGTGCCAGCAGCTCGGACCGCGGGCCCTACAATGAGCAGTTCTTC. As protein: CASSSDRGPYNEQFF.

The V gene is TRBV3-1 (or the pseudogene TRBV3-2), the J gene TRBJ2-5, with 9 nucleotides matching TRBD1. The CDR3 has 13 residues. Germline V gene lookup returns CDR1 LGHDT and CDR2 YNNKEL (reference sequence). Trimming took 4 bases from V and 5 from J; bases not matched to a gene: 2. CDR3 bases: TGTGCCAGCAGCCCGGACAGGGGTGAGACCCAGTACTTC. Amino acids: CASSPDRGETQYF.

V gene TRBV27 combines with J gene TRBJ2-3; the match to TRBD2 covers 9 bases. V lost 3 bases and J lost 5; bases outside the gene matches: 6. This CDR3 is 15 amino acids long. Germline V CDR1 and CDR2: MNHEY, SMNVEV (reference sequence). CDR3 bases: TGTGCCAGCAGTTTTCGGCGGGAGGGCGGAGATACGCAGTATTTT. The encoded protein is CASSFRREGGDTQYF.

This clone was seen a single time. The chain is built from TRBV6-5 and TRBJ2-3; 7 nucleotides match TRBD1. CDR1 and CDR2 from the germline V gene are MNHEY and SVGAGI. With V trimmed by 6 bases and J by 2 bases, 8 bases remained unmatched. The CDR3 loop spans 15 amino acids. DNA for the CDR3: TGTGCCAGCAGGTTGAAGGGGGCCTACACAGATACGCAGTATTTT. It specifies CASRLKGAYTDTQYF.

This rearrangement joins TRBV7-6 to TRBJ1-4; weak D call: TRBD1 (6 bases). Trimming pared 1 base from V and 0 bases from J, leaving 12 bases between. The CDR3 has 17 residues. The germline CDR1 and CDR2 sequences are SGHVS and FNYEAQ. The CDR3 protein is CASSLVLGAATNEKLFF. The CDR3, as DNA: TGTGCCAGCAGCTTAGTGTTGGGGGCCGCAACTAATGAAAAACTGTTTTTT.

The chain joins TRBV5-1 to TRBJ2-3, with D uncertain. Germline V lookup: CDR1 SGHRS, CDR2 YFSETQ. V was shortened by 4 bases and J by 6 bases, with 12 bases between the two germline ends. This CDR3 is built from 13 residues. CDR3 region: CASSANFRDTQYF. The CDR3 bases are TGCGCCAGCAGCGCGAACTTCCGCGATACGCAGTATTTT.